This T cell receptor beta chain appears in the sequencing data of a study of T cell responses to AZD1222 COVID-19 vaccine. Clones were sequenced by immunoSEQ multiplex PCR, and TCRdb holds only the in-frame ones, with some missing. Of around 100,000 clones detected, about 88% appear once; the ten largest clones hold around 2%. V lost 3 bases and J lost 5; bases outside the gene matches: 8. Looked up from germline, CDR1 is SGHNT and CDR2 is YYREEE (reference sequence). This CDR3 has 16 amino acids. The source material was peripheral blood, sampled on day 0 of AZD1222 vaccination. This sequence joins TRBV5-4 and TRBJ1-6, with 7 bases lining up with TRBD1. The TCR comes from an adult in good health. The CDR3 region has the DNA TGTGCCAGCAGCTCGCGGACAGGTGTCAATAATTCACCCCTCCACTTT. It is translated as CASSSRTGVNNSPLHF.